These T cell receptor beta chains were read from a single sample in a study of blood T cell repertoires in COVID-19. This table comes from immunoSEQ multiplex PCR, and its TCRdb copy is limited to in-frame clones, with some not included. The sample contains over 130,000 clones, about three quarters of which appear only once. The source material was peripheral blood. These receptor sequences come from a woman aged 45 to 65 with active or convalescent COVID-19. Both conserved end residues are part of each CDR3. D genes are given only for firm matches. The size of a clone is reported for some rows only, either as once, few or many, or as a class for expanded clones.

TRBV7-2	-	TRBJ1-1	-	CASSPRTGMNTEAFF	TGTGCCAGCAGCCCCCGCACAGGGATGAACACTGAAGCTTTCTTT
TRBV2	TRBD1	TRBJ2-3	-	CASSHGTGGTDTQYF	TGTGCCAGCAGTCACGGGACAGGGGGCACAGATACGCAGTATTTT
TRBV24-1	-	TRBJ2-7	-	CATSGITGGVQYF	TGTGCCACCAGTGGCATAACGGGGGGCGTGCAGTACTTC
TRBV7-8	TRBD1	TRBJ2-4	-	CASSLDRVERAKNIQYF	TGTGCCAGCAGCTTGGACAGGGTAGAGAGGGCCAAAAACATTCAGTACTTC
TRBV6-5	-	TRBJ1-3	-	CASGGLSSGNTIYF	TGTGCCAGCGGGGGACTAAGCTCTGGAAACACCATATATTTT
TRBV19	-	TRBJ1-2	-	CASSQSSGTLGGYTF	TGTGCCAGTAGCCAGTCCAGCGGGACACTTGGAGGCTACACCTTC
TRBV28	TRBD1	TRBJ2-3	-	CASSFSNRGADTQYF	TGTGCCAGCAGTTTCTCTAACAGGGGGGCAGATACGCAGTATTTT
TRBV6-5	TRBD1	TRBJ1-2	once	CASRRDRVGGYTF	TGTGCCAGCAGACGAGACAGGGTCGGTGGCTACACCTTC
TRBV27	-	TRBJ1-1	-	CASSSGRWDTEAFF	TGTGCCAGCAGTTCCGGGAGGTGGGACACTGAAGCTTTCTTT
TRBV4-2	-	TRBJ2-2	-	CASSQLAEGGELFF	TGTGCCAGCAGCCAACTAGCCGAGGGCGGGGAGCTGTTTTTT
TRBV4-3	-	TRBJ1-2	-	CASSRILRQDSYGYTF	TGCGCCAGCAGCCGAATCCTGAGACAGGATAGTTATGGCTACACCTTC
TRBV7-2	-	TRBJ2-6	once	CASSPTRFSGANVLTF	TGTGCCAGCAGCCCAACTCGTTTCTCTGGGGCCAACGTCCTGACTTTC